This T cell receptor (beta chain) was sequenced during a study of blood T cell repertoires in COVID-19. The table came from immunoSEQ multiplex PCR; TCRdb's copy has only in-frame clones and leaves some out. Seen here are some 100,000 clones, 70% to 80% observed once, and the top ten hold about 6.8%. Trimming took 4 bases from V and 9 from J; bases not matched to a gene: 5. CDR3 size: 13 residues. Germline V gene sequence: CDR1 SGHRS, CDR2 YFSETQ. This clone was seen a single time. This chain links TRBV5-1 with TRBJ2-1, with 9 nucleotides matching TRBD1. The sequence was collected from an older man with acute or convalescent COVID-19. Sequencing was performed on peripheral blood. The CDR3 coding sequence is TGCGCCAGCAGCGCGGGACAGGGAAGTGAGCAGTTCTTC. Translated, it gives CASSAGQGSEQFF.